The text below deals with one T cell receptor beta chain. Germline CDR1 reads SNHLY; CDR2 reads FYNNEI. V lost 4 bases, J lost 2 bases, and 12 bases lay in between. There are 14 residues in the CDR3. Seattle patients were enrolled during active infection and followed longitudinally. In the authors' methods: Reference gene primer amplification gave estimated nucleated cell counts. Measured with immunoSEQ multiplex PCR; TCRdb has only the in-frame clones, and not every one. The DNA was the basis for D and trimming; V, J and clone size are from that table. Of about 310,000 clones listed, 90% are singletons. These data are taken from a study of blood T cell repertoires in COVID-19. Study-level information: There were acute and convalescent COVID-19 samples, and they came from the United States, Italy and Spain. PBMCs, B-cell-depleted T cells, or T cells provided the cDNA or gDNA that made up the material.

The sequence came from a woman aged 25-40 years with COVID-19, enrolled during active disease. The chain couples TRBV2 to TRBJ2-7, with D maybe TRBD1 (6 bases). Sequencing was done on a sample of peripheral blood. CDR3 region: CASSVQGIAYEQYF. CDR3 in DNA: TGTGCCAGCAGTGTCCAGGGGATCGCCTACGAGCAGTACTTC.